Reported below is one T cell receptor beta chain. Assay: immunoSEQ multiplex PCR; the TCRdb copy retains only in-frame clones and omits some. Of around 100,000 clones listed, about 95% were seen once; the top ten hold under 0.35%. The sample originates from a study of technical replicates of blood from several donors. The length of the CDR3 is 16 residues. Germline V gene lookup returns CDR1 SGHRS and CDR2 YFSETQ. The ends lost 0 bases at V and 0 bases at J; junction bases unmatched: 4. Input material: T cells isolated from PBMCs. The rearrangement uses TRBV5-1 and TRBJ2-3; 7 bases agree with TRBD2. The sequence was collected from a human donor in good health. CDR3 bases: TGCGCCAGCAGCTTGGGGGGGAGGGCCAGCACAGATACGCAGTATTTT. It encodes CASSLGGRASTDTQYF.